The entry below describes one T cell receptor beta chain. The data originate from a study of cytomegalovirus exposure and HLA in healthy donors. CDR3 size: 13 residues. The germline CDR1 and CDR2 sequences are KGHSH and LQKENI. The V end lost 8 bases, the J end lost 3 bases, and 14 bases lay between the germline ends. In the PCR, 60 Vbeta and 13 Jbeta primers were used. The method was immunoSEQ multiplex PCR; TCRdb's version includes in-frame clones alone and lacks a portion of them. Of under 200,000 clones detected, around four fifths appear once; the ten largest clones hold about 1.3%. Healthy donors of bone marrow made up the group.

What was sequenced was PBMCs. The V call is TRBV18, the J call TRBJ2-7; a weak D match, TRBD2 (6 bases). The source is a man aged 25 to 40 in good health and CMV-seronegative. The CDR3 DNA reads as TGTGCCAGCCGTACGGGGGAAGGCTACGAGCAGTACTTC. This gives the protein CASRTGEGYEQYF.